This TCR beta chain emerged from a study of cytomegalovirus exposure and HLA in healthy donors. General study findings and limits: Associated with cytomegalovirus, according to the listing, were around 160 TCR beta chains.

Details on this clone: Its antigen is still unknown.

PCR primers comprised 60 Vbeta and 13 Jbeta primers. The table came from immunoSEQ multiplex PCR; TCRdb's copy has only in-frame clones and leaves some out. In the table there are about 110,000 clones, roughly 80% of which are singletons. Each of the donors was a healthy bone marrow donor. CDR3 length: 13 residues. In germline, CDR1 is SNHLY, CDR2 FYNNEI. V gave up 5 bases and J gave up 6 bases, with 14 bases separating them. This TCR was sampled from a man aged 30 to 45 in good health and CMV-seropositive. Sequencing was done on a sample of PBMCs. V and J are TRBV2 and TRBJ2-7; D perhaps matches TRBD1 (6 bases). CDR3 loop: CASSSNRDGEQYF. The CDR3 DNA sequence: TGTGCCAGCAGTTCAAACAGGGATGGCGAGCAGTACTTC.